This T cell receptor (beta chain) originates from a study of technical replicates of blood from a few donors. Trimming shortened V by 1 base and J by 1 base, and 5 bases separated the two germline ends. The CDR3 runs to 14 residues. CDR1 is LGHNA and CDR2 is YSLEER in the germline V gene. The assay was immunoSEQ multiplex PCR, and TCRdb's table has in-frame clones only and misses some. The sample holds under 85,000 clones, more than 85% seen once. The V and J genes are TRBV4-3 and TRBJ1-5; D is unclear. This TCR was sampled from a human donor in good health. What was sequenced was T cells isolated from PBMCs. The CDR3 protein is CASSQVQSNQPQHF. DNA of the CDR3: TGCGCCAGCAGCCAAGTTCAAAGCAATCAGCCCCAGCATTTT.